These 12 T cell receptor beta chains share one sample of origin, sequenced in a study of patients and donors after allogeneic stem cell transplantation. In TCRdb, the RT-PCR reads were re-called with MiXCR into one record per CDR3 protein. The data hold some 960,000 distinct CDR3 sequences, with approximately 19% observed a single time. Sequencing was done on a sample of blood, either unsorted or a sorted T cell fraction (not recorded which). The receptors come from a human donor who was either an allogeneic HSCT recipient or a stem cell or donor lymphocyte infusion donor (not recorded which). It is not recorded whose cells these are; they may come from a transplant donor.

The chain is built from TRBV5-1 and TRBJ2-7, with 9 bases fitting TRBD2. V gave up 7 bases and J gave up 6 bases; unmatched junction bases: 11. The CDR3 is 14 residues long. Germline CDR1 is SGHRS and CDR2 is YFSETQ. For the CDR3, the DNA is TGCGCCAGCGGCCAAGGTAGCGGGAGCAGCGAGCAGTACTTC. Protein sequence: CASGQGSGSSEQYF.

The chain uses TRBV4-3 and TRBJ2-2; TRBD2 agrees at 9 bases. The length of the CDR3 is 17 residues. The germline V gene encodes CDR1 LGHNA and CDR2 YSLEER. Unmatched junction bases numbered 3, after V lost 1 base and J lost 0 bases. The CDR3 loop is CASSQAASGTNTGELFF. The CDR3 DNA follows: TGCGCCAGCAGCCAAGCGGCTAGCGGGACGAACACCGGGGAGCTGTTTTTT.

This clonotype was counted a few times. The chain combines TRBV5-1 with TRBJ2-3; 8 positions match TRBD2. The length of the CDR3 is 15 residues. Trimming took 6 bases from V and 6 from J; bases not matched to a gene: 12. Looked up from germline, CDR1 is SGHRS and CDR2 is YFSETQ. The CDR3 bases are TGCGCCAGCAACCCTCACGGGGGGGCCGCGGATACGCAGTATTTT. Protein sequence: CASNPHGGAADTQYF.

This clonotype was detected only a few times. This chain connects TRBV3-1 to TRBJ2-7, with D maybe TRBD2 (7 bases). The V gene lost 1 base and the J gene lost 7 bases, with 11 bases spanning the gap. The CDR3 runs 13 residues. Germline loops: CDR1 LGHDT, CDR2 YNNKEL (reference sequence). The CDR3 is CASSQGGGREQYF. The CDR3 nucleotides are TGTGCCAGCAGCCAAGGGGGGGGCCGAGAGCAGTACTTC.

This clonotype came up a few times. J is TRBJ1-1 and V is TRBV20-1, with 7 bases lining up with TRBD1. The V and J ends lost 0 bases and 6 bases, in that order; junction bases with no gene match: 4. Germline CDR1 DFQATT, CDR2 SNEGSKA (reference sequence). The CDR3 consists of 13 residues. The CDR3 coding sequence is TGCAGTGCTAGAGACCCGACAGGGCCTGAAGCTTTCTTT. Its protein is CSARDPTGPEAFF.

J is TRBJ1-1 and V is TRBV20-1; D perhaps matches TRBD1 (5 bases). Germline V lookup: CDR1 DFQATT, CDR2 SNEGSKA (reference sequence). V was pared by 2 bases and J by 0 bases, with 10 bases between. This CDR3 is 14 amino acids long. The CDR3 region is CSARRGALNTEAFF. CDR3 DNA: TGCAGTGCTAGACGCGGGGCTCTGAACACTGAAGCTTTCTTT.

This clonotype was seen a handful of times. The chain joins TRBV6-5 to TRBJ2-2; 7 bases agree with TRBD1. V shed 4 bases, J shed 1 base, and the junction held 6 bases outside the gene matches. The CDR3 runs 16 residues. CDR1 and CDR2 (germline): MNHEY, SVGAGI. The CDR3 spells CASSLSGTVNTGELFF. For the CDR3, the DNA is TGTGCCAGCAGTTTATCCGGGACAGTGAACACCGGGGAGCTGTTTTTT.

In nucleotides, the CDR3 is TGCAGTGCCGCGGGTAGACAGGTCTACGAGCAGTACTTC. Its translation: CSAAGRQVYEQYF. The gene calls are TRBV20-1 and TRBJ2-7; D may be TRBD1 (6 bases). Germline V gene data show CDR1 as DFQATT and CDR2 as SNEGSKA (reference sequence). CDR3 length: 13 residues. V lost 6 bases, J lost 3 bases, and 15 bases lay in between.

The CDR3 region has the DNA TGCAGTGCTAGTTATGGGACAGGGCGATATGAAAAACTGTTTTTT. This sequence encodes CSASYGTGRYEKLFF. V usage is TRBV20-1 and J usage is TRBJ1-4; TRBD1 matches 9 bases. Germline-derived CDR1 and CDR2 are DFQATT and SNEGSKA (reference sequence). The junction had 8 bases not matched to a gene; V was cut back by 3 bases and J by 6 bases. This CDR3 is 15 amino acids long.

This chain links TRBV5-5 with TRBJ2-7, with 8 bases lining up with TRBD1. CDR1 is SGHKS and CDR2 is YYEKEE in the germline V gene (reference sequence). CDR3 length: 13 amino acids. The J segment lost 9 bases and the V segment lost 0 bases, leaving 5 bases of the junction unmatched. The DNA of the CDR3 is TGTGCCAGCAGCTTGGGGCCCGGACAGGGGCAGTACTTC. Residues: CASSLGPGQGQYF.

This clonotype was found a few times. The chain carries TRBV9 and TRBJ2-2; D is perhaps TRBD1 or TRBD2 (5 bases each). The CDR3 is 18 residues long. Germline V gene lookup returns CDR1 SGDLS and CDR2 YYNGEE. Trimming cost V 0 bases and J 10 bases, with 25 bases left between them. The CDR3 sequence: CASSVAIPRADNNPELFF. Here the CDR3 DNA reads TGTGCCAGCAGCGTAGCCATACCGAGAGCGGACAATAATCCGGAGCTGTTTTTT.

The rearrangement joins TRBV6-5 to TRBJ2-7, with D uncertain. V was clipped by 0 bases and J by 5 bases, with 11 bases between them. CDR3 length: 14 residues. Looked up from germline, CDR1 is MNHEY and CDR2 is SVGAGI. The CDR3 coding sequence is TGTGCCAGCAGTTACTCCTTTCGAAAAGACGAGCAGTACTTC. This gives the protein CASSYSFRKDEQYF.